This TCR beta chain appears in the sequencing data of a study of blood T cells in healthy people across ages. The study's findings and limits: When set beside aged donors, long-lived donors presented more naive CD4+ cells and higher diversity.

CDR3 length equals 16 residues. The germline V gene encodes CDR1 LGHNT and CDR2 FRNRAP. J lost 4 bases, V lost 5 bases, and 9 bases had no gene match. Peripheral blood from each donor was collected in a volume of 9.5 to 10 milliliters. Researchers isolated at least 7 million PBMCs per sample. It was with a sample-barcoded 5' primer and a J-beta primer mix that a second PCR of about 6 to 11 cycles was run. TCRdb redid the calling of the 5' RACE reads with MiXCR, one entry per CDR3 protein. The top ten hold under 10% of the sample, which has 600,000 to 850,000 distinct CDR3 sequences, roughly 25% seen once. Worth noting for this clonotype: The antigen is not known.

This same sample was also taken into another study, of T cells of mothers and their children.

The TCR was taken from a boy between 10 and 17 years old in good health. Sample: blood. The chain couples TRBV12-5 to TRBJ2-3, with 10 bases that match TRBD1. CDR3 residues: CASGLAGQGEPDTQYF. CDR3 bases: TGTGCTAGTGGTCTCGCCGGACAGGGGGAGCCAGATACGCAGTATTTT. The full variable domain, rest sourced from reference TRBV12-5 and TRBJ2-3, is DARVTQTPRHKVTEMGQEVTMRCQPILGHNTVFWYRQTMMQGLELLAYFRNRAPLDDSGMPKDRFSAEMPDATLATLKIQPSEPRDSAVYFCASGLAGQGEPDTQYFGPGTRLTVL.